Sequencing of this T cell receptor beta chain was carried out in a study of control samples from healthy donors and cancer patients. CDR1 is MRHNA, CDR2 SNTAGT, per germline. There are 15 residues in the CDR3. V lost 5 bases, J lost 7 bases, and 4 bases stayed unmatched. Profiling relied on immunoSEQ multiplex PCR, and the TCRdb table lists in-frame clones only, not all of them. The data contain 100,000 to 150,000 clones, approximately 92% of them singletons. This clone was counted once. The chain uses TRBV6-4 and TRBJ2-1; TRBD2 matches at 14 bases. The TCR originated in a man aged 18 to 30 in good health. Source material: blood. The CDR3 here is CASSTTSGGGNEQFF. The CDR3 DNA sequence: TGTGCCAGCAGTACGACTAGCGGGGGGGGAAATGAGCAGTTCTTC.